The 17 T cell receptor beta chains below were found in one sample sequenced in a study of T cells after yellow fever vaccination. TCRdb called the 5' RACE reads again in MiXCR, with one record for every CDR3 protein. The repertoire holds just under 85,000 distinct CDR3 sequences, with about an eighth as singletons. The specimen was CD8+ T cells not binding an NS4B(214-222) dextramer, sorted from PBMCs, collected 21 days after the first yellow fever vaccination. Source of these receptors: a young man who received the YFV17D yellow fever vaccine.

This chain links TRBV6-5 with TRBJ2-3, with a possible D match to TRBD2 (5 bases). Germline loops: CDR1 MNHEY, CDR2 SVGAGI. CDR3 length: 16 residues. The V end was cut by 2 bases, the J end by 4 bases, with 16 bases between. Here the CDR3 reads CASSYLGNHTPDTQYF. CDR3 coding DNA: TGTGCCAGCAGTTACCTCGGGAATCACACACCAGATACGCAGTATTTT.

Only a few counts were recorded for this clonotype. The V and J genes are TRBV5-1 and TRBJ1-5; D may be TRBD1 (6 bases). This CDR3 has 16 residues. Germline values: CDR1 SGHRS, CDR2 YFSETQ. The V gene lost 0 bases and the J gene lost 3 bases, with 13 bases spanning the gap. The DNA of the CDR3 is TGCGCCAGCAGCTTGGCAGGGGAAGACCACAATCAGCCCCAGCATTTT. Protein: CASSLAGEDHNQPQHF.

This clonotype turned up a few times. The chain links TRBV6-1 to TRBJ2-1; 10 positions match TRBD2. Germline CDR1 and CDR2: MNHNS and SASEGT. The CDR3 covers 16 residues. J was trimmed by 0 bases and V by 5 bases; bases with no gene match: 4. The CDR3 nucleotides read TGTGCCAGCAGTATCATAGCGGGGGGCTCCTACAATGAGCAGTTCTTC. Translating it yields CASSIIAGGSYNEQFF.

The chain employs TRBV27 and TRBJ2-1, with 7 bases fitting TRBD2. CDR1 is MNHEY and CDR2 is SMNVEV in the germline V gene (reference sequence). The V gene end was trimmed by 6 bases and the J gene end by 8 bases; junction bases not matched to a gene: 16. The CDR3 has 16 amino acids. CDR3 amino acids: CASRPGTNLDGHEQFF. For the CDR3, the DNA is TGTGCCAGCAGGCCCGGGACTAATCTTGATGGCCATGAGCAGTTCTTC.

The rearrangement uses TRBV10-2 and TRBJ2-7; 12 bases agree with TRBD2. The CDR3 length is 15 residues. J was trimmed by 1 base and V by 6 bases; bases with no gene match: 4. Germline V gene sequence: CDR1 WSHSY, CDR2 SAAADI. CDR3 in DNA: TGCGCCAGCAGAGGGACTAGCGGGCGGTCCTACGAGCAGTACGTC. Its protein is CASRGTSGRSYEQYV.

This chain joins TRBV10-2 and TRBJ2-7; tentatively, D is TRBD1 or TRBD2 (5 bases each). The germline V gene has CDR1 WSHSY and CDR2 SAAADI. This CDR3 has 11 amino acids. With 8 bases removed from V and 5 bases from J, the gap between germline ends came to 10 bases. CDR3 sequence: CASLGGNEQYV. The CDR3 region has the DNA TGCGCCAGCCTTGGGGGTAACGAGCAGTACGTC.

V and J are TRBV10-3 and TRBJ1-3; no definite D call. CDR1 is ENHRY, CDR2 SYGVKD, per germline. The CDR3 has 16 residues. Trimming shortened V by 5 bases and J by 0 bases, and 14 bases separated the two germline ends. CDR3 in DNA: TGTGCCATCAGTACGCTCACAGCCGGCTCTGGAAACACCATATATTTT. Protein product: CAISTLTAGSGNTIYF.

The rearrangement uses TRBV27 and TRBJ2-3; tentative D call: TRBD2 (5 bases). This CDR3 spans 11 amino acids. V dropped 8 bases and J dropped 6 bases, with 9 bases sitting between them. Germline CDR1 reads MNHEY; CDR2 reads SMNVEV (reference sequence). The CDR3 loop reads CASLGGDTQYF. The CDR3 DNA sequence: TGTGCCAGCCTCGGCGGGGATACGCAGTATTTT.

This clonotype was counted many times. The rearrangement joins TRBV6-6 to TRBJ2-3; no firm D call. The CDR3 spans 11 residues. The ends were cut back, 6 bases at V and 6 bases at J, with 7 bases in the middle. CDR1 is MNHNY, CDR2 SVGAGI, per germline (reference sequence). The CDR3 loop reads CASSSTDTQYF. Written as DNA, the CDR3 is TGTGCCAGCAGCTCTACGGATACGCAGTATTTT.

This clonotype appeared a few times. J is TRBJ2-7 and V is TRBV6-1; tentative D call: TRBD2 (6 bases). Germline lookup yields CDR1 MNHNS and CDR2 SASEGT. This CDR3 spans 18 amino acids. V dropped 7 bases and J dropped 5 bases, with 30 bases sitting between them. CDR3 DNA sequence: TGTGCCAGCACCCCAAGGGAGGACTATTCCAAACCCGACCACGAGCAGTACTTC. It codes for CASTPREDYSKPDHEQYF.

This clonotype was detected only a few times. This chain connects TRBV12-3 or TRBV12-4 to TRBJ1-2; D gene ambiguous. V dropped 5 bases and J dropped 2 bases, with 9 bases sitting between them. The CDR3 is 13 residues long. Written as DNA, the CDR3 is TGTGCCAGCAGTCCGACACCGAACTATGGCTACACCTTC. Translated: CASSPTPNYGYTF.

This sequence joins TRBV5-6 and TRBJ2-3, with 15 bases aligning to TRBD2. This CDR3 contains 19 residues. V gave up 1 base and J gave up 0 bases; unmatched junction bases: 6. Germline V gene lookup returns CDR1 SGHDT and CDR2 YYEEEE. This CDR3 is CASSLWTSGGASSTDTQYF. The CDR3 region has the DNA TGTGCCAGCAGCTTGTGGACTAGCGGGGGGGCTTCGAGCACAGATACGCAGTATTTT.

The chain is built from TRBV12-3 or TRBV12-4 and TRBJ2-7, with a tentative D call TRBD2 (5 bases). The V end lost 5 bases, the J end lost 4 bases, and 12 bases lay between the germline ends. This CDR3 has 13 residues. The CDR3 here is CASSDGVSYEQYF. DNA of the CDR3: TGTGCCAGCAGTGACGGGGTCAGTTACGAGCAGTACTTC.

This clonotype was detected a few times. CDR3 nucleotide sequence: TGTGCCAGCAGTAGCCCGGGACCCAGTCCCCTCTACAATGAGCAGTTCTTC. As protein: CASSSPGPSPLYNEQFF. The chain has TRBV6-5 and TRBJ2-1; D tentatively fits TRBD1 or TRBD2 (5 bases each). Germline V gives CDR1 MNHEY, CDR2 SVGAGI. The CDR3 consists of 17 residues. V lost 5 bases, J lost 3 bases, and 20 bases lay in between.

The rearrangement joins TRBV14 to TRBJ2-2; possible D gene TRBD2, 5 bases. CDR3 length: 15 amino acids. Trimming pared 0 bases from V and 4 bases from J, leaving 9 bases between. Germline CDR1 is SGHDN and CDR2 is FVKESK. The CDR3 region is CASSQDAGSTGELFF. The CDR3 bases are TGTGCCAGCAGCCAAGATGCGGGTAGCACCGGGGAGCTGTTTTTT.

The CDR3, as DNA: TGTGCCAGCAGGGGGGGGACAGTGGCAACTAATGAAAAACTGTTTTTT. As protein: CASRGGTVATNEKLFF. This rearrangement joins TRBV7-9 to TRBJ1-4; TRBD1 matches at 7 bases. Trimming removed 6 bases from V and 0 bases from J; junction bases left unmatched: 7. CDR1 is SEHNR, CDR2 FQNEAQ, per germline (reference sequence). The CDR3 loop spans 16 amino acids. Full variable domain (rest looked up from reference TRBV7-9 and TRBJ1-4): DTGVSQNPRHKITKRGQNVTFRCDPISEHNRLYWYRQTLGQGPEFLTYFQNEAQLEKSRLLSDRFSAERPKGSFSTLEIQRTEQGDSAMYLCASRGGTVATNEKLFFGSGTQLSVL.

The chain is built from TRBV29-1 and TRBJ2-7; D unclear. The CDR3 is 16 residues long. Trimming left V 0 bases short and J 2 bases short, with 17 bases between. CDR1 is SQVTM and CDR2 is ANQGSEA in the germline V gene. DNA of the CDR3: TGCAGCGTTGAAGAATCGGGCCAGGAGATTGCCTACGAGCAGTACTTC. Translating it yields CSVEESGQEIAYEQYF.